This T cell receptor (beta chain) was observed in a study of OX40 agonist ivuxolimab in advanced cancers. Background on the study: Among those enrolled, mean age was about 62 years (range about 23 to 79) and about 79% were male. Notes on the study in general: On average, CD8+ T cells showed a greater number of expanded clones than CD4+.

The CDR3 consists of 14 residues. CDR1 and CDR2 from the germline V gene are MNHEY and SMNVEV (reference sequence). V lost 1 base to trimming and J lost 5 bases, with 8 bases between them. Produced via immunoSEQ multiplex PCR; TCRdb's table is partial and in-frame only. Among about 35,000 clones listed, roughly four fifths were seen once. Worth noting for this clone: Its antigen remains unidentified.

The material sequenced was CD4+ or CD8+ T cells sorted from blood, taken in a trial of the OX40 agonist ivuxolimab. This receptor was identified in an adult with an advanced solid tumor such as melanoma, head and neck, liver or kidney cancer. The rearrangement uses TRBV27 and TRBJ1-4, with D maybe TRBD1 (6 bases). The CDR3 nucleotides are TGTGCCAGCAGTTTATTAGGGGGAAATGAAAAACTGTTTTTT. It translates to CASSLLGGNEKLFF.